This TCR beta chain was identified during a study of CD8 T cells in ankylosing spondylitis. Findings and caveats of the study: Several highly homologous variants formed a TCR beta motif that appeared characteristic of ankylosing spondylitis blood. It was reported that disease-linked clones were significantly enriched in matched ankylosing spondylitis synovial fluid.

In this sample, this clonotype turned up a few times. Its antigen is not known. V lost 5 bases to trimming and J lost 0 bases, with 11 bases between them. The CDR3 is 14 residues long. Per the germline V gene, CDR1 is SGHRS and CDR2 is YFSETQ. TCRdb re-called the 5' RACE reads with MiXCR, one entry per CDR3 protein. Altogether around 390,000 distinct CDR3 sequences are present, around 22% being singletons, with the ten largest covering 16%. This chain connects TRBV5-1 to TRBJ1-2; D is unresolved. Source material: blood, either unsorted or a sorted T cell fraction (not recorded which). The sequence derives from a male donor with ankylosing spondylitis. Here the CDR3 reads CASRSGYPNYGYTF. CDR3 nucleotide sequence: TGCGCCAGCAGGAGCGGCTACCCTAACTATGGCTACACCTTC. The whole variable domain, remainder taken from reference TRBV5-1 and TRBJ1-2, is KAGVTQTPRYLIKTRGQQVTLSCSPISGHRSVSWYQQTPGQGLQFLFEYFSETQRNKGNFPGRFSGRQFSNSRSEMNVSTLELGDSALYLCASRSGYPNYGYTFGSGTRLTVV.